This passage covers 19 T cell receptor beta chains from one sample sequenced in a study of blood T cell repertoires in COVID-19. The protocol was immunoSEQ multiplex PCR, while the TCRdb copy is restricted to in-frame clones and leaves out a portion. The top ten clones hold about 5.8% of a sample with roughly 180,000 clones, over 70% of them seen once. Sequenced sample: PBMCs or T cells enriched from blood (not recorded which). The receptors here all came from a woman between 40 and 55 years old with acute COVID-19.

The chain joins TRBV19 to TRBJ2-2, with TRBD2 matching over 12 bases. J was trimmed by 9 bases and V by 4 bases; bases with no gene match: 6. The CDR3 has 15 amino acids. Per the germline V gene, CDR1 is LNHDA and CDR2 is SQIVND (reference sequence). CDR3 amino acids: CASSRASGRVRELFF. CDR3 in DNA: TGTGCCAGTAGTAGGGCTAGCGGGAGGGTACGGGAGCTGTTTTTT. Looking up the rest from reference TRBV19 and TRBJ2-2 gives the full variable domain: DGGITQSPKYLFRKEGQNVTLSCEQNLNHDAMYWYRQDPGQGLRLIYYSQIVNDFQKGDIAEGYSVSREKKESFPLTVTSAQKNPTAFYLCASSRASGRVRELFFGEGSRLTVL.

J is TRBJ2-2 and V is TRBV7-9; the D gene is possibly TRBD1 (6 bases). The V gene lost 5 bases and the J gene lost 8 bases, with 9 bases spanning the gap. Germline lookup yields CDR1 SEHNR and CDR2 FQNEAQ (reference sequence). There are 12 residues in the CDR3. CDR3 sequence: CASSHREGELFF. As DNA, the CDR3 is TGTGCCAGCAGCCACAGGGAGGGGGAGCTGTTTTTT.

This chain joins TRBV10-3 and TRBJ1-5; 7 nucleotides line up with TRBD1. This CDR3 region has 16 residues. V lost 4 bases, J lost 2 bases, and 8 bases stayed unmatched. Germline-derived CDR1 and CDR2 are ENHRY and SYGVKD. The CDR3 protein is CAISAKGGEGNQPQHF. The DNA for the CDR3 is TGTGCCATCAGTGCCAAAGGGGGCGAGGGCAATCAGCCCCAGCATTTT.

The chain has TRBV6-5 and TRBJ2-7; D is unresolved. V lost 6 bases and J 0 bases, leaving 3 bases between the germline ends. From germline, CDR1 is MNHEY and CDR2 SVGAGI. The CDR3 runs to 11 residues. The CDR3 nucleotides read TGTGCCAGCAGGAGCTCCTACGAGCAGTACGTC. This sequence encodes CASRSSYEQYV.

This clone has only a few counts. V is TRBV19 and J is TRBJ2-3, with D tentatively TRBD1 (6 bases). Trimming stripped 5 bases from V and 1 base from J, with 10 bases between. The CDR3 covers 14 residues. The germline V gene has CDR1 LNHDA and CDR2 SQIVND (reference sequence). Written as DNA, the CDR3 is TGTGCCAGTAGTCGGGACATAGGCACAGATACGCAGTATTTT. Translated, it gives CASSRDIGTDTQYF. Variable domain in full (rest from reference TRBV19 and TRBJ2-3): DGGITQSPKYLFRKEGQNVTLSCEQNLNHDAMYWYRQDPGQGLRLIYYSQIVNDFQKGDIAEGYSVSREKKESFPLTVTSAQKNPTAFYLCASSRDIGTDTQYFGPGTRLTVL.

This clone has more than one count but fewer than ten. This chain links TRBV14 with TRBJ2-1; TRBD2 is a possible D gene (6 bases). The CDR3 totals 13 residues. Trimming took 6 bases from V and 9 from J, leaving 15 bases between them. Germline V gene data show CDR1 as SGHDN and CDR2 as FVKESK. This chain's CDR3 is CASRTSPGREQFF. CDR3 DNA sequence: TGTGCCAGCAGGACTAGTCCGGGGCGTGAGCAGTTCTTC. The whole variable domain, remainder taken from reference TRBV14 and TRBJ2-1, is EAGVTQFPSHSVIEKGQTVTLRCDPISGHDNLYWYRRVMGKEIKFLLHFVKESKQDESGMPNNRFLAERTGGTYSTLKVQPAELEDSGVYFCASRTSPGREQFFGPGTRLTVL.

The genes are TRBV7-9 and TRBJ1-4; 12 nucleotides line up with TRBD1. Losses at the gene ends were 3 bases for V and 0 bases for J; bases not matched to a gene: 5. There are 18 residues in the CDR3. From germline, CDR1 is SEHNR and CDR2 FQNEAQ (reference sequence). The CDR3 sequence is CASSFGTGGASTNEKLFF. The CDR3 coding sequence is TGTGCCAGCAGCTTCGGGACAGGGGGCGCGTCAACTAATGAAAAACTGTTTTTT.

CDR3 protein: CASILKPGEPQHF. The CDR3 coding sequence is TGTGCCAGCATCTTGAAGCCCGGTGAGCCCCAGCATTTT. This chain connects TRBV6-5 to TRBJ1-5; no firm D call. Germline loops: CDR1 MNHEY, CDR2 SVGAGI. The CDR3 contains 13 residues. V lost 7 bases to trimming and J lost 8 bases, with 15 bases between them.

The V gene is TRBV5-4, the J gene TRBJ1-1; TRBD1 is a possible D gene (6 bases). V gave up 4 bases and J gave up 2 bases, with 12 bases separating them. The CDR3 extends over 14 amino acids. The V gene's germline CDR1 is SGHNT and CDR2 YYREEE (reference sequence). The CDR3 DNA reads TGTGCCAGCAGCATCGGGACACATAACACTGAAGCTTTCTTT. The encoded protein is CASSIGTHNTEAFF.

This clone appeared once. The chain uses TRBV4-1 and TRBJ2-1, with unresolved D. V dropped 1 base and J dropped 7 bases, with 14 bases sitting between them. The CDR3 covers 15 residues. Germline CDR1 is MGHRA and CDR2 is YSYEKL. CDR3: CASSQGLRPHNEQFF. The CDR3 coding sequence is TGCGCCAGCAGCCAAGGTTTGAGGCCTCATAATGAGCAGTTCTTC.

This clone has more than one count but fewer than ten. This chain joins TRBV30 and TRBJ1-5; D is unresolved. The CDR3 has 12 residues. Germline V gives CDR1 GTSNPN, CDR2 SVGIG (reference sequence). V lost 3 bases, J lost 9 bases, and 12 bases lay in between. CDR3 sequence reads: CAWRTQLGPQHF. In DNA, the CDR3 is TGTGCCTGGAGGACCCAACTAGGGCCCCAGCATTTT.

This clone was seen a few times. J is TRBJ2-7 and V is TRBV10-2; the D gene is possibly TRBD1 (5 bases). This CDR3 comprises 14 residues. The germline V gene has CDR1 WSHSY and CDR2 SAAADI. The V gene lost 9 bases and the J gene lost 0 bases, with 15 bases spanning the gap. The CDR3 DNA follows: TGCGCCAGTCAGATCGACAGTCTCTCCTACGAGCAGTACTTC. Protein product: CASQIDSLSYEQYF.

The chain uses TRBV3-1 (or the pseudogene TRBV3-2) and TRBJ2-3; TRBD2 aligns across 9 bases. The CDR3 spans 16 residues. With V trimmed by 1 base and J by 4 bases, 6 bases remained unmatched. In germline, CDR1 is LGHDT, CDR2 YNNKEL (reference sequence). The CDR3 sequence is CASSQGGSGRSDTQYF. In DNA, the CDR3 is TGTGCCAGCAGCCAAGGGGGGAGCGGGAGGTCAGATACGCAGTATTTT.

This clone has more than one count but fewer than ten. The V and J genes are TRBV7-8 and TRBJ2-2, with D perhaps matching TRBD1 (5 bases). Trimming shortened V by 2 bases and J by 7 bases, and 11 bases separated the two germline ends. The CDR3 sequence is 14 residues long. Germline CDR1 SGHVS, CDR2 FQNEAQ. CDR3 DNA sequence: TGTGCCAGCAGCTTAACGACAGCGAGCGGGGAGCTGTTTTTT. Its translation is CASSLTTASGELFF.

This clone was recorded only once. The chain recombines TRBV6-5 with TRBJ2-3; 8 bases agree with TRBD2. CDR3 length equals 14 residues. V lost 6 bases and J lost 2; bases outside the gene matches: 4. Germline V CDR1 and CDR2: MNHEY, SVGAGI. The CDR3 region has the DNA TGTGCCAGCAGCCAAGCGGGAGACACAGATACGCAGTATTTT. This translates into CASSQAGDTDTQYF.

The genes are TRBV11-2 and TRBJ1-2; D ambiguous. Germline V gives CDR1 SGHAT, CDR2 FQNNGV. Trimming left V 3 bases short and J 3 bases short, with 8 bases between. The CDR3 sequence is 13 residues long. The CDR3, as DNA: TGTGCCAGCAGCTTGTACGGGGACTATGGCTACACCTTC. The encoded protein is CASSLYGDYGYTF. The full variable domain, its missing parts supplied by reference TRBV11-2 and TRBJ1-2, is EAGVAQSPRYKIIEKRQSVAFWCNPISGHATLYWYQQILGQGPKLLIQFQNNGVVDDSQLPKDRFSAERLKGVDSTLKIQPAKLEDSAVYLCASSLYGDYGYTFGSGTRLTVV.

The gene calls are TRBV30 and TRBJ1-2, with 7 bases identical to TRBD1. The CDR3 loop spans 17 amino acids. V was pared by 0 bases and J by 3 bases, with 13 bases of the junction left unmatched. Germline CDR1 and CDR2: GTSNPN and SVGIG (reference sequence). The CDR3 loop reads CAWSVWDRGTPYYGYTF. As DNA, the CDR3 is TGTGCCTGGAGTGTTTGGGACAGAGGGACCCCTTACTATGGCTACACCTTC.

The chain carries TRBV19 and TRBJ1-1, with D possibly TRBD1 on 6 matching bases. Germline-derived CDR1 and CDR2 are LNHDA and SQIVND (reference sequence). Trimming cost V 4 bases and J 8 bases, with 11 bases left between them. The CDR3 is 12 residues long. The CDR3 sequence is CASSNVGQEAFF. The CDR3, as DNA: TGTGCCAGTAGTAACGTGGGACAAGAAGCTTTCTTT.

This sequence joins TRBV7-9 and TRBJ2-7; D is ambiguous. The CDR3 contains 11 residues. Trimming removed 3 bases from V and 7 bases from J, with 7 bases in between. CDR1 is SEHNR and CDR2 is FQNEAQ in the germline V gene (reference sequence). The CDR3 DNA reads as TGTGCCAGCAGCTTTGCCGGGGAGCAGTACTTC. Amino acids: CASSFAGEQYF.